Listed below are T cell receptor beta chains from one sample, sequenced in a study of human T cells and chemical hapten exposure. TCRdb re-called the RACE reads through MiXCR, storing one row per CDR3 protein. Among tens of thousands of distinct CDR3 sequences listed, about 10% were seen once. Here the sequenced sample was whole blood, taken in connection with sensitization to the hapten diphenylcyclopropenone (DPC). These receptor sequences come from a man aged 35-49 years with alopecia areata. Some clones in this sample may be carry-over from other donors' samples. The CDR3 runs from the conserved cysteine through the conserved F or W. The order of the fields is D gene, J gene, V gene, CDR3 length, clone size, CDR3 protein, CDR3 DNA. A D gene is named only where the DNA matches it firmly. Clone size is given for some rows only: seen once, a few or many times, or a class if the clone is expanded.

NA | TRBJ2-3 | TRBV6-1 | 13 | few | CASRLKNTDTQYF | TGTGCCAGCAGGTTGAAAAACACAGATACGCAGTATTTT
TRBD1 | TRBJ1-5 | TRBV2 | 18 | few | CASSAGTGGLWVVRPQHF | TGTGCCAGCAGCGCCGGGACAGGCGGTTTGTGGGTTGTCCGGCCCCAGCATTTT
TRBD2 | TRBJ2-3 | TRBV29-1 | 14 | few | CSARLAGRTDTQYF | TGCAGCGCGAGACTAGCGGGGCGCACAGATACGCAGTATTTT
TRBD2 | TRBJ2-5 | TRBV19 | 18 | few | CASSSGPSGITYQETQYF | TGTGCCAGTAGTTCAGGGCCTAGCGGGATAACGTACCAAGAGACCCAGTACTTC
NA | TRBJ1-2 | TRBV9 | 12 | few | CASSAGSGTPTF | TGTGCCAGCAGCGCCGGGTCCGGGACGCCGACCTTC
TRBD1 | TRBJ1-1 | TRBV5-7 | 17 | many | CASVCPQDRSPGTEAFF | TGTGCCAGCGTTTGTCCCCAGGACAGGAGCCCGGGGACTGAAGCTTTCTTT
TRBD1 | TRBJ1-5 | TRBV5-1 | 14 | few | CASSLGQGDQPQHF | TGCGCCAGCAGCTTGGGACAGGGGGATCAGCCCCAGCATTTT
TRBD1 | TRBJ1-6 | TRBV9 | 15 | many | CASSVGGGGNSPLHF | TGTGCCAGCAGCGTAGGAGGAGGGGGCAATTCACCCCTCCACTTT
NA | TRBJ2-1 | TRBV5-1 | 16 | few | CASSPPFISAVGEQFF | TGCGCCAGCTCGCCCCCGTTTATATCCGCGGTCGGTGAGCAGTTCTTC
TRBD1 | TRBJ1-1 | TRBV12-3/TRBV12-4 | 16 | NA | CASIPPGGGLNTEAFF | TGTGCCAGCATTCCACCAGGGGGGGGGCTGAACACTGAAGCTTTCTTT
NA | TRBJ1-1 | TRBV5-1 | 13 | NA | CASSFEGRTEAFF | TGCGCCAGCAGCTTCGAGGGAAGGACTGAAGCTTTCTTT
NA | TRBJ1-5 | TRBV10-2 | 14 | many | CASSESGGNQPQHF | TGCGCCAGCAGTGAGTCAGGAGGCAATCAGCCCCAGCATTTT
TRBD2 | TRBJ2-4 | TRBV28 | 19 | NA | CASSRTSGRGILAKNIQYF | TGTGCCAGCAGCCGAACTAGCGGGAGGGGAATACTAGCCAAAAACATTCAGTACTTC
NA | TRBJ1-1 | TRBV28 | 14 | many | CASRPPTVNTEAFF | TGTGCCAGCAGACCCCCAACAGTGAACACTGAAGCTTTCTTT
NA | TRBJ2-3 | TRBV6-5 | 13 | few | CASSSSYTDTQYF | TGTGCCAGCAGTTCTTCTTACACAGATACGCAGTATTTT
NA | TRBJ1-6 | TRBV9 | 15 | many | CASSTTSGVSSPLHF | TGTGCCAGCAGCACCACCTCAGGGGTCAGTTCACCCCTCCACTTT
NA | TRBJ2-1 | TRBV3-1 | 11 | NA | CATSSYNEQFF | TGTGCCACCAGCTCCTACAATGAGCAGTTCTTC
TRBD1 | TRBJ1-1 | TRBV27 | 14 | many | CASTARQGHTEAFF | TGTGCCAGCACAGCCCGACAGGGCCACACTGAAGCTTTCTTT
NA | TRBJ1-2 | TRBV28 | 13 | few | CASSNRGAHGYTF | TGTGCCAGCAGTAATCGGGGGGCTCATGGCTACACCTTC
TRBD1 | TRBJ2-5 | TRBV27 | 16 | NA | CASRGRTGSFQETQYF | TGTGCCAGCAGGGGGAGGACAGGGAGTTTCCAAGAGACCCAGTACTTC
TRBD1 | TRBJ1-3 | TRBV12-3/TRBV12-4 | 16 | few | CASSLSGGATGNTIYF | TGTGCCAGCAGTCTATCAGGGGGCGCAACTGGAAACACCATATATTTT
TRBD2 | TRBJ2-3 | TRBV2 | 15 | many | CASIRTSGTTDTQYF | TGTGCCAGCATCAGGACTAGCGGGACCACAGATACGCAGTATTTT
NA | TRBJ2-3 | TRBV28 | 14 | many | CASSLYGGQDTQYF | TGTGCCAGCAGTTTATATGGGGGGCAAGATACGCAGTATTTT
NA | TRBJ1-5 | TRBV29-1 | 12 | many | CSAGSSNQPQHF | TGCAGCGCCGGTAGTAGCAATCAGCCCCAGCATTTT
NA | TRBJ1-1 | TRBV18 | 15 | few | CASSPPGGVNTEAFF | TGTGCCAGCTCACCACCGGGAGGGGTGAACACTGAAGCTTTCTTT
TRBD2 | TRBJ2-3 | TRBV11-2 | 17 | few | CASSPYPREGRTDTQYF | TGTGCCAGCAGCCCCTACCCCCGGGAGGGTAGGACAGATACGCAGTATTTT
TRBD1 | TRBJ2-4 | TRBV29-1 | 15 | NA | CSVEGAGGVLNIQYF | TGCAGCGTTGAGGGGGCAGGGGGCGTGCTGAACATTCAGTACTTC
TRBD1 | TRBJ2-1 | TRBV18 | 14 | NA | CASSPFDRDNEQFF | TGTGCCAGCTCACCATTTGACAGGGACAATGAGCAGTTCTTC
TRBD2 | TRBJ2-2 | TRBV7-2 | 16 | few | CASSFGSGGDTGELFF | TGTGCCAGCAGCTTCGGATCGGGGGGGGACACCGGGGAGCTGTTTTTT
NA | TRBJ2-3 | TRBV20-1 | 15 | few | CSATNPQGGTDTQYF | TGCAGTGCTACTAACCCGCAGGGGGGGACAGATACGCAGTATTTT
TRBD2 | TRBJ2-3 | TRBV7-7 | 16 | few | CASSTREGPYSDTQYF | TGTGCTAGCAGCACGCGGGAGGGCCCATATTCAGATACGCAGTATTTT
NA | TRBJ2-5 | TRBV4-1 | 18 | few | CASSQDVGDSPYQETQYF | TGCGCCAGCAGCCAAGATGTAGGAGACAGCCCGTACCAAGAGACCCAGTACTTC
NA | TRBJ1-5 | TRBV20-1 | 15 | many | CSASSTLRTDQPQHF | TGCAGTGCTAGTTCCACCTTGAGGACGGATCAGCCCCAGCATTTT
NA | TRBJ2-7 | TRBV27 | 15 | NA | CASSPLPDLTYEQYF | TGTGCCAGCAGTCCCCTCCCGGACCTAACCTACGAGCAGTACTTC
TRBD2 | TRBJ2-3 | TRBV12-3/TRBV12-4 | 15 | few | CASSPRLASTDTQYF | TGTGCCAGCAGTCCCCGACTAGCGAGCACAGATACGCAGTATTTT
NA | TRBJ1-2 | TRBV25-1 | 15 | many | CASSELSTAHYGYTF | TGTGCCAGCAGTGAATTATCGACGGCCCACTATGGCTACACCTTC
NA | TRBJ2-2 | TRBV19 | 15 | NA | CASSIEGRNTGELFF | TGTGCCAGTAGTATAGAGGGAAGAAACACCGGGGAGCTGTTTTTT
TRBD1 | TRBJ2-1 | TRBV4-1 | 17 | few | CASSQLVGTATYNEQFF | TGCGCCAGCAGCCAACTTGTCGGGACAGCAACCTACAATGAGCAGTTCTTC
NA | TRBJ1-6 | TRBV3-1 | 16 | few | CASSILGHPANSPLHF | TGTGCCAGCAGCATTCTAGGACACCCGGCTAATTCACCCCTCCACTTT
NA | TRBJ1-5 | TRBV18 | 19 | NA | CASSPTARMDRDSNQPQHF | TGTGCCAGCTCACCCACAGCTCGAATGGACCGAGATAGCAATCAGCCCCAGCATTTT
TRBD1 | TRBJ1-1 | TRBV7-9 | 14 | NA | CASSNSSGGTEAFF | TGTGCCAGCAGCAATAGTTCAGGGGGGACTGAAGCTTTCTTT
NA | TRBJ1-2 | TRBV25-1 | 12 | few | CASSESGAGYTF | TGTGCCAGCAGTGAATCAGGGGCTGGCTACACCTTC